This is a list of T cell receptor beta chains from one sample in a study of T cell repertoires in ileal Crohn's disease. Produced via immunoSEQ multiplex PCR; TCRdb's table is partial and in-frame only. Of about 2,000 clones listed, 75% to 90% are singletons. Material for sequencing was ileal tissue. Receptors originate from an adult with Crohn's disease. The CDR3 runs from the conserved cysteine through the conserved F or W. D genes are given only for firm matches. Where a row states a size, it is once, few, many or the class of an expanded clone; other rows omit it.

abundance: .
j_gene: TRBJ1-2
v_gene: TRBV5-1
d_gene: .
CDR3aa: CASSPSQALGGYTF
CDR3nt: TGCGCCAGCAGCCCTTCACAGGCTCTGGGGGGCTACACCTTC

abundance: .
j_gene: TRBJ2-7
v_gene: TRBV7-8
d_gene: .
CDR3aa: CASSFRAGAGEQYF
CDR3nt: TGTGCCAGCAGCTTTCGGGCAGGGGCGGGTGAGCAGTACTTC

abundance: .
j_gene: TRBJ2-4
v_gene: TRBV11-1
d_gene: TRBD2
CDR3aa: CASSPLRGGKNIQYF
CDR3nt: TGTGCCAGCAGCCCCCTTCGCGGGGGCAAAAACATTCAGTACTTC

abundance: .
j_gene: TRBJ1-6
v_gene: TRBV6-6
d_gene: .
CDR3aa: CASKPTVNSPLHF
CDR3nt: TGTGCGAGCAAGCCCACGGTCAATTCACCCCTCCACTTT

abundance: few
j_gene: TRBJ2-5
v_gene: TRBV10-2
d_gene: .
CDR3aa: CASSGGLQGRRETQYF
CDR3nt: TGCGCCAGCAGTGGGGGACTTCAGGGGCGTCGAGAGACCCAGTACTTC

abundance: few
j_gene: TRBJ1-2
v_gene: TRBV7-9
d_gene: .
CDR3aa: CASSTRTAYYGYTF
CDR3nt: TGTGCCAGCAGCACCAGGACAGCCTACTATGGCTACACCTTC

abundance: .
j_gene: TRBJ2-5
v_gene: TRBV6-1
d_gene: TRBD2
CDR3aa: CASSEGGTSVKETQYF
CDR3nt: TGTGCCAGCAGTGAAGGGGGGACTAGCGTCAAAGAGACCCAGTACTTC

abundance: .
j_gene: TRBJ1-5
v_gene: TRBV5-3
d_gene: .
CDR3aa: CARKGGSNQPQHF
CDR3nt: TGTGCCAGAAAGGGGGGCAGCAATCAGCCCCAGCATTTT

abundance: .
j_gene: TRBJ1-2
v_gene: TRBV18
d_gene: .
CDR3aa: CASSPSKGGNGYTF
CDR3nt: TGTGCCAGCTCACCGTCTAAGGGAGGAAATGGCTACACCTTC

abundance: .
j_gene: TRBJ1-6
v_gene: TRBV5-1
d_gene: .
CDR3aa: CASSLVWGSPLHF
CDR3nt: TGCGCCAGCAGCTTGGTTTGGGGTTCACCCCTCCACTTT

abundance: .
j_gene: TRBJ2-5
v_gene: TRBV11-2
d_gene: TRBD2
CDR3aa: CASSPMDGGIETQYF
CDR3nt: TGTGCCAGCAGCCCCATGGACGGGGGGATAGAGACCCAGTACTTC

abundance: once
j_gene: TRBJ2-3
v_gene: TRBV10-1
d_gene: TRBD2
CDR3aa: CASSEGRGALDTQYF
CDR3nt: TGCGCCAGCAGTGAGGGGAGGGGAGCTTTAGATACGCAGTATTTT

abundance: .
j_gene: TRBJ2-1
v_gene: TRBV6-4
d_gene: .
CDR3aa: CASSDGDEGGNEQFF
CDR3nt: TGTGCCAGCAGTGACGGGGACGAAGGAGGGAATGAGCAGTTCTTC

abundance: .
j_gene: TRBJ2-2
v_gene: TRBV23-1
d_gene: .
CDR3aa: CASKHELGPGELFF
CDR3nt: TGCGCCAGCAAACACGAGCTAGGTCCCGGGGAGCTGTTTTTT

abundance: .
j_gene: TRBJ2-1
v_gene: TRBV7-2
d_gene: TRBD2
CDR3aa: CASSKNSGGAYNEQFF
CDR3nt: TGTGCCAGCAGCAAAAACAGCGGGGGGGCTTACAATGAGCAGTTCTTC

abundance: .
j_gene: TRBJ1-4
v_gene: TRBV2
d_gene: .
CDR3aa: CASGTNLNEKLFF
CDR3nt: TGTGCCAGCGGTACTAACCTTAATGAAAAACTGTTTTTT

abundance: .
j_gene: TRBJ1-2
v_gene: TRBV2
d_gene: TRBD1
CDR3aa: CASSEETGNYGYTF
CDR3nt: TGTGCCAGCAGTGAAGAGACAGGGAACTATGGCTACACCTTC

abundance: .
j_gene: TRBJ2-3
v_gene: TRBV27
d_gene: .
CDR3aa: CASSLGGDLGGRDTQYF
CDR3nt: TGTGCCAGCAGTTTGGGGGGAGACCTAGGGGGCAGAGATACGCAGTATTTT

abundance: few
j_gene: TRBJ2-1
v_gene: TRBV5-6
d_gene: .
CDR3aa: CASSLVSLVSSYNEQFF
CDR3nt: TGTGCCAGCAGCTTAGTCAGCCTCGTAAGCTCCTACAATGAGCAGTTCTTC

abundance: .
j_gene: TRBJ2-2
v_gene: TRBV10-1
d_gene: .
CDR3aa: CASSESQTAGELFF
CDR3nt: TGCGCCAGCAGTGAGTCGCAGACGGCCGGGGAGCTGTTTTTT

abundance: .
j_gene: TRBJ2-7
v_gene: TRBV19
d_gene: .
CDR3aa: CASSIGAPDSYEQYF
CDR3nt: TGTGCCAGTAGTATAGGGGCTCCGGATTCCTACGAGCAGTACTTC

abundance: .
j_gene: TRBJ2-2
v_gene: TRBV18
d_gene: .
CDR3aa: CASSPAGSGELFF
CDR3nt: TGTGCCAGCTCACCGGCAGGGTCCGGGGAGCTGTTTTTT

abundance: .
j_gene: TRBJ1-1
v_gene: TRBV19
d_gene: .
CDR3aa: CASSNVNTEAFF
CDR3nt: TGTGCCAGTAGTAACGTAAACACTGAAGCTTTCTTT

abundance: .
j_gene: TRBJ1-2
v_gene: TRBV11-2
d_gene: .
CDR3aa: CASSLAGYGYTF
CDR3nt: TGTGCCAGCAGCTTAGCCGGCTATGGCTACACCTTC

abundance: .
j_gene: TRBJ2-2
v_gene: TRBV12-5
d_gene: .
CDR3aa: CASGPPEAGELFF
CDR3nt: TGTGCTAGTGGACCCCCGGAGGCCGGGGAGCTGTTTTTT

abundance: once
j_gene: TRBJ2-7
v_gene: TRBV28
d_gene: .
CDR3aa: CASTEGRGTHEQYF
CDR3nt: TGTGCCAGCACCGAGGGCCGAGGCACCCACGAGCAGTACTTC

abundance: .
j_gene: TRBJ2-3
v_gene: TRBV5-1
d_gene: TRBD1
CDR3aa: CASSWTGGGSQYF
CDR3nt: TGCGCCAGCAGTTGGACAGGGGGCGGGTCGCAGTATTTT

abundance: .
j_gene: TRBJ2-7
v_gene: TRBV5-1
d_gene: .
CDR3aa: CASSLAPEYEQYF
CDR3nt: TGCGCCAGCAGCTTGGCCCCTGAGTACGAGCAGTACTTC

abundance: few
j_gene: TRBJ2-7
v_gene: TRBV28
d_gene: TRBD2
CDR3aa: CASSPEGTKRKYEQYF
CDR3nt: TGTGCCAGCAGTCCCGAGGGGACTAAAAGGAAATACGAGCAGTACTTC

abundance: .
j_gene: TRBJ2-7
v_gene: TRBV21-1
d_gene: .
CDR3aa: CAGSNNLGTGYEQYF
CDR3nt: TGTGCCGGCAGCAATAATCTCGGGACAGGCTACGAGCAGTACTTC

abundance: .
j_gene: TRBJ1-2
v_gene: TRBV7-8
d_gene: TRBD1
CDR3aa: CASSLDGQGAFSVDGYTF
CDR3nt: TGTGCCAGCAGCTTAGATGGACAGGGGGCATTTAGTGTGGATGGCTACACCTTC

abundance: few
j_gene: TRBJ1-1
v_gene: TRBV6-1
d_gene: .
CDR3aa: CASLMNTEAFF
CDR3nt: TGTGCATCCCTCATGAACACTGAAGCTTTCTTT

abundance: .
j_gene: TRBJ1-3
v_gene: TRBV30
d_gene: .
CDR3aa: CAWSVEVVGNTIYF
CDR3nt: TGTGCCTGGAGTGTAGAAGTAGTTGGAAACACCATATATTTT

abundance: .
j_gene: TRBJ2-2
v_gene: TRBV7-6
d_gene: .
CDR3aa: CASSPPTGELFF
CDR3nt: TGTGCCAGCAGCCCACCCACCGGGGAGCTGTTTTTT

abundance: .
j_gene: TRBJ2-7
v_gene: TRBV7-6
d_gene: TRBD2
CDR3aa: CASSSPGLAGSTYEQYF
CDR3nt: TGTGCCAGCAGCTCTCCGGGACTAGCGGGATCAACCTACGAGCAGTACTTC

abundance: .
j_gene: TRBJ1-5
v_gene: TRBV5-4
d_gene: .
CDR3aa: CASSSRENNQPQHF
CDR3nt: TGTGCCAGCAGCTCGCGGGAGAACAATCAGCCCCAGCATTTT

abundance: .
j_gene: TRBJ2-3
v_gene: TRBV4-1
d_gene: .
CDR3aa: CASSRDTDTDTQYF
CDR3nt: TGCGCCAGCAGCCGAGACACCGACACAGATACGCAGTATTTT

abundance: once
j_gene: TRBJ1-6
v_gene: TRBV12-5
d_gene: .
CDR3aa: CASGLETNSPLHF
CDR3nt: TGTGCTAGTGGTTTGGAGACTAATTCACCCCTCCACTTT

abundance: few
j_gene: TRBJ2-3
v_gene: TRBV7-9
d_gene: .
CDR3aa: CASSLETPTDTQYF
CDR3nt: TGTGCCAGCAGCTTAGAGACTCCCACAGATACGCAGTATTTT

abundance: .
j_gene: TRBJ2-3
v_gene: TRBV5-1
d_gene: .
CDR3aa: CASAVGTDTQYF
CDR3nt: TGCGCCAGCGCCGTGGGGACAGATACGCAGTATTTT

abundance: .
j_gene: TRBJ1-1
v_gene: TRBV7-8
d_gene: .
CDR3aa: CASSFLGSVMNTEAFF
CDR3nt: TGTGCCAGCAGCTTTCTGGGGAGCGTAATGAACACTGAAGCTTTCTTT

abundance: once
j_gene: TRBJ1-3
v_gene: TRBV2
d_gene: .
CDR3aa: CASSDWGDGNTIYF
CDR3nt: TGTGCCAGCAGTGACTGGGGTGACGGAAACACCATATATTTT

abundance: .
j_gene: TRBJ2-6
v_gene: TRBV28
d_gene: TRBD2
CDR3aa: CASSTGGAGANVLTF
CDR3nt: TGTGCCAGCTCTACGGGGGGGGCTGGGGCCAACGTCCTGACTTTC

abundance: .
j_gene: TRBJ2-3
v_gene: TRBV11-1
d_gene: TRBD1
CDR3aa: CASSSPIGQGDTQYF
CDR3nt: TGTGCCAGCAGCTCCCCGATAGGACAGGGAGATACGCAGTATTTT

abundance: .
j_gene: TRBJ1-6
v_gene: TRBV5-8
d_gene: .
CDR3aa: CASSLGEWGLGNSPLHF
CDR3nt: TGTGCCAGCAGCTTGGGGGAGTGGGGCCTTGGTAATTCACCCCTCCACTTT

abundance: .
j_gene: TRBJ2-3
v_gene: TRBV6-5
d_gene: .
CDR3aa: CASRRLKTSTDTQYF
CDR3nt: TGTGCCAGCAGAAGACTGAAAACTAGCACAGATACGCAGTATTTT

abundance: once
j_gene: TRBJ2-2
v_gene: TRBV5-4
d_gene: .
CDR3aa: CASSLAGNTGELFF
CDR3nt: TGTGCCAGCAGTCTAGCAGGGAACACCGGGGAGCTGTTTTTT

abundance: .
j_gene: TRBJ1-5
v_gene: TRBV7-9
d_gene: .
CDR3aa: CASTSSGNQPQHF
CDR3nt: TGTGCCAGCACTTCCTCCGGGAATCAGCCCCAGCATTTT

abundance: .
j_gene: TRBJ2-3
v_gene: TRBV5-1
d_gene: .
CDR3aa: CASSADRGIEGTQYF
CDR3nt: TGCGCCAGCAGCGCCGACCGGGGGATAGAGGGTACGCAGTATTTT

abundance: .
j_gene: TRBJ2-6
v_gene: TRBV5-4
d_gene: .
CDR3aa: CASSFSGRSGANVLTF
CDR3nt: TGTGCCAGCAGCTTCTCGGGCCGCTCTGGGGCCAACGTCCTGACTTTC

abundance: .
j_gene: TRBJ1-2
v_gene: TRBV4-2
d_gene: .
CDR3aa: CASSPDRGTLAGYTF
CDR3nt: TGTGCCAGCAGCCCGGACCGGGGGACCCTTGCTGGCTACACCTTC

abundance: .
j_gene: TRBJ1-2
v_gene: TRBV5-1
d_gene: .
CDR3aa: CASSLADNYGYTF
CDR3nt: TGCGCCAGCAGCTTGGCTGACAACTATGGCTACACCTTC

abundance: .
j_gene: TRBJ2-1
v_gene: TRBV7-7
d_gene: .
CDR3aa: CASSLEVGGGYNEQFF
CDR3nt: TGTGCTAGCAGCTTAGAAGTAGGGGGGGGATACAATGAGCAGTTCTTC

abundance: .
j_gene: TRBJ1-5
v_gene: TRBV27
d_gene: TRBD1
CDR3aa: CASPFRDRGKNQPQHF
CDR3nt: TGTGCCAGCCCTTTCCGGGACAGGGGGAAGAATCAGCCCCAGCATTTT

abundance: .
j_gene: TRBJ1-1
v_gene: TRBV18
d_gene: .
CDR3aa: CASSPRSDSQAFF
CDR3nt: TGTGCCAGCTCACCACGGTCCGACAGTCAAGCTTTCTTT

abundance: .
j_gene: TRBJ2-5
v_gene: TRBV6-1
d_gene: .
CDR3aa: CASSEAWRAGETQYF
CDR3nt: TGTGCCAGCAGTGAGGCTTGGAGGGCCGGAGAGACCCAGTACTTC

abundance: .
j_gene: TRBJ1-6
v_gene: TRBV6-4
d_gene: TRBD1
CDR3aa: CASSDSGQGNSPLHF
CDR3nt: TGTGCCAGCAGTGACTCGGGACAGGGTAATTCACCCCTCCACTTT